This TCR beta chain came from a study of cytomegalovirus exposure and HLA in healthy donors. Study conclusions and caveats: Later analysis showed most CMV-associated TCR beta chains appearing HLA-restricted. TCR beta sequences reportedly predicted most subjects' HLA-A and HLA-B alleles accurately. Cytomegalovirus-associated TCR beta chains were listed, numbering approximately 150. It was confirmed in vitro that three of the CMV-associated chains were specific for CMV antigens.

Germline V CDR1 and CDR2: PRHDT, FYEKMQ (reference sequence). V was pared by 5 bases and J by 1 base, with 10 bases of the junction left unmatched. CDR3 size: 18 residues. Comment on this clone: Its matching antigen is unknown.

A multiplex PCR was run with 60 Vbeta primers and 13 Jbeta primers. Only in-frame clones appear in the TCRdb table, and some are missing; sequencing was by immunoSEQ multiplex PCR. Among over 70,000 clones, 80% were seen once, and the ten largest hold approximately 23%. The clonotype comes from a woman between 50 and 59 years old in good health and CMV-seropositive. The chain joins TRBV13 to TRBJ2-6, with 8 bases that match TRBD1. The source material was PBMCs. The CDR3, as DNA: TGTGCCAGCAGCGAGCAGGGACAGGCGGGTTCTGGGGCCAACGTCCTGACTTTC. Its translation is CASSEQGQAGSGANVLTF.